This entry describes one T cell receptor beta chain. The antigen this receptor binds is unknown. Within one base of it there is no much larger clone, and no base qualities were kept. The collaborating institutions used their own protocols to collect whole blood in K2EDTA tubes. For TCRbeta analysis, collaborators shipped samples in one of three forms: frozen whole blood, isolated PBMCs, or DNA extracted from either of those sample types. The germline V gene (reference sequence) specifies MNHNY as CDR1 and SVGAGI as CDR2. Including the terminal cysteine and phenylalanine, the CDR3 comprises 16 residues. The only DNA kept is the CDR3, 48 bases in frame from the first base. V is reduced by 5 bases and J by 6 bases, leaving a spacing of 20 bases between them. TCRbeta CDR3 regions were amplified from genomic DNA by means of the immunoSEQ Assay, a bias-controlled multiplex PCR. Turning to the authors' computational methods: Nucleated cell counts per sample were estimated from amplification of reference gene primers within the assay. To quantify the absolute abundance of each unique TCRbeta CDR3 rearrangement, sequence reads were collapsed and filtered. For each sample, productive Simpson clonality was calculated by taking the square root of Simpson's diversity index across productive rearrangements. The immuneACCESS repertoire file appears here via TCRdb, limited to in-frame rearrangements. These files lack a portion of the clones; in checked studies, under half of the deficit traces to unresolved V genes, and the cause of the others is not known. That table supplies the V and J calls and clone size; D and trimming were determined from the DNA. Present in this sample are roughly 100,000 clones, around 90% of which were seen just once. Roughly 3.5% of the sample lies in the top ten.

This entry belongs to a study of blood T cell repertoires in COVID-19 (dated by TCRdb to about 2020). In terms of the full investigation: Collaborator samples came from the United States, Italy and Spain and covered acute and convalescent phases of COVID-19. The material from the prospective study consisted of cDNA or gDNA derived from T cells, B-cell-depleted T cells, or PBMCs. Subjects who had been exposed to COVID-19, were actively infected with it, or had recovered from it provided the deeply sampled blood TCRbeta repertoires that made up the dataset. The repertoires were made available in a free public database intended to serve as a resource for research on the immune response to SARS-CoV-2. The samples were drawn from the first 160 participants of the ongoing ImmuneRACE study and from some 1,300 subjects provided by 6 global collaborators. Nearly every sample came with metadata listing a de-identified subject ID, COVID-19 status, age in years and sex. Where available, HLA class I and class II types were obtained from metadata supplied by the sample provider rather than from assay-based typing. Study-level results and caveats: Clinical and demographic metadata were provided uncurated, with the amount varying by source and participant.

The chain is assembled from TRBV6-6 and TRBJ1-5; TRBD1 is a weak D gene call, 6 bases matching. The sample comprised peripheral blood. The origin of this receptor is a woman between 70 and 85 years old with acute or convalescent COVID-19. The CDR3 sequence is CASSQPRQDRSQPQHF. The nucleotides read TGTGCCAGCAGTCAACCGCGACAGGATCGTTCTCAGCCCCAGCATTTT.